Following are 18 T cell receptor beta chains from one sample sequenced in a study of T cell repertoires in cytomegalovirus infection. TCRdb re-derived calls from the reads in MiXCR, one entry per CDR3 protein. Among 130,000 or so distinct CDR3 sequences, under 8.5% were seen once, and the ten largest hold roughly 18%. Source material: PBMCs. Every receptor here comes from a human donor in good health (CMV status not recorded). Some clones in this sample may be carry-over from other donors' samples.

This clonotype occurred many times. The V gene is TRBV12-3 or TRBV12-4, the J gene TRBJ2-5, with D maybe TRBD2 (5 bases). This CDR3 spans 14 amino acids. Trimming left V 5 bases short and J 1 base short, with 11 bases between. This chain's CDR3 is CASSAGRVQETQYF. In DNA, the CDR3 is TGTGCCAGCAGTGCGGGTAGGGTCCAAGAGACCCAGTACTTC.

With regard to this clonotype: Given a much more abundant clone one base away, this may be a read error. The chain uses TRBV6-6 and TRBJ2-7; TRBD1 or TRBD2 may be the D gene (5 bases each). The germline gives CDR1 MNHNY, CDR2 SVGAGI (reference sequence). The length of the CDR3 is 15 residues. The V and J ends lost 5 bases and 3 bases respectively, with 17 bases between them. CDR3 coding DNA: TGTGCCAGCAGTCTTAACTGGGACGCCCTCTACGAGCAGTACTTC. The encoded protein is CASSLNWDALYEQYF.

To note about this clonotype: One end of the junction varies from germline; a read error may be responsible. V gene TRBV7-9 combines with J gene TRBJ1-5; D perhaps matches TRBD1 (5 bases). This CDR3 spans 13 amino acids. Germline V gene data show CDR1 as SEHNR and CDR2 as FQNEAQ (reference sequence). The DNA for the CDR3 is TGTGCCAGCAACTTAGCGCTGGGGGAGCCCCAGCATTTT. Translated, it gives CASNLALGEPQHF.

At least ten counts were recorded for this clonotype. In DNA form, the CDR3 reads TGTGCCAGCAGCTCTGACGGTGGTACGCAGTATTTT. This codes for CASSSDGGTQYF. The chain couples TRBV7-9 to TRBJ2-3; D remains ambiguous. Trimming pared 4 bases from V and 8 bases from J, leaving 10 bases between. Germline CDR1 and CDR2: SEHNR and FQNEAQ (reference sequence). The CDR3 covers 12 residues.

In this sample, this clonotype turned up many times. V gene TRBV5-6 combines with J gene TRBJ1-1, with a tentative D call TRBD1 (5 bases). Germline CDR1 SGHDT, CDR2 YYEEEE. The V gene lost 2 bases and the J gene lost 2 bases, with 10 bases spanning the gap. This CDR3 is 14 amino acids long. The CDR3 here is CASSLGVINTEAFF. The CDR3 region has the DNA TGTGCCAGCAGCTTAGGGGTTATTAACACTGAAGCTTTCTTT.

This clonotype came up many times. This chain uses TRBV28 with TRBJ2-5; 13 bases are shared with TRBD2. The V segment lost 5 bases and the J segment 5 bases; nucleotides outside the gene matches: 5. Germline assignment: CDR1 MDHEN and CDR2 SYDVKM. This CDR3 is built from 15 residues. In DNA form, the CDR3 reads TGTGCCAGCAGTCCGACTAGCGGGGGGAGGGAGACCCAGTACTTC. Its translation is CASSPTSGGRETQYF.

Concerning this clonotype itself: This sequence may be a read error, since a much larger clone differs from it by one base. J is TRBJ1-5 and V is TRBV19; D is perhaps TRBD1 (5 bases). CDR1 and CDR2 (germline): LNHDA, SQIVND (reference sequence). With 9 bases removed from V and 4 bases from J, the gap between germline ends came to 16 bases. The CDR3 has 14 residues. The CDR3 sequence: CASRSDGGNQPQHF. The CDR3 nucleotides read TGTGCCAGCCGGTCAGATGGGGGGAATCAGCCCCAGCATTTT.

This clonotype showed up many times. V usage is TRBV7-2 and J usage is TRBJ1-2; a weak D match, TRBD1 (6 bases). Germline lookup yields CDR1 SGHTA and CDR2 FQGNSA. Trimming stripped 4 bases from V and 4 bases from J, with 10 bases between. This CDR3 is 13 amino acids long. DNA of the CDR3: TGTGCCAGCAGCTCACGCAGGGGCTATGGCTACACCTTC. The encoded protein is CASSSRRGYGYTF.

This clonotype was detected many times. The V call is TRBV11-1, the J call TRBJ2-5, with D perhaps TRBD1 (5 bases). Germline CDR1 and CDR2: SGHAT and FQDESV (reference sequence). The CDR3 is made up of 13 amino acids. With 6 bases removed from V and 1 base from J, the gap between germline ends came to 9 bases. This CDR3 reads CASRSDSQETQYF. The CDR3 DNA sequence: TGTGCCAGCAGAAGTGACAGCCAAGAGACCCAGTACTTC.

This clonotype was seen repeatedly, ten times or more. This chain uses TRBV7-8 with TRBJ1-5, with D unresolved. The CDR3 consists of 15 residues. The germline V and J ends were trimmed by 1 base and 4 bases, with 11 bases remaining between them. Germline CDR1 reads SGHVS; CDR2 reads FQNEAQ. The CDR3 here is CASSLVAGRNQPQHF. CDR3 bases: TGTGCCAGCAGCTTAGTGGCAGGTAGAAATCAGCCCCAGCATTTT.

V gene TRBV6-6 combines with J gene TRBJ2-7; 9 positions agree with TRBD1. Germline lookup yields CDR1 MNHNY and CDR2 SVGAGI (reference sequence). CDR3 length: 14 amino acids. J was trimmed by 2 bases and V by 5 bases; bases with no gene match: 4. CDR3 loop: CASSGQGFPYEQYF. As DNA, the CDR3 is TGTGCCAGCAGTGGACAGGGGTTCCCCTACGAGCAGTACTTC.

For this clonotype: A much larger clone lies a single base off, so this may be a read error. J is TRBJ1-2 and V is TRBV3-1, with a possible D match to TRBD1 (6 bases). Germline V gene lookup returns CDR1 LGHDT and CDR2 YNNKEL (reference sequence). The CDR3 contains 15 residues. The CDR3 DNA is TGTGCCAGCAGCCAAGGAAGGGGGGTTGGCTATGGCTACATCTTC. Its translation is CASSQGRGVGYGYIF.

Many counts were recorded for this clonotype. The J gene is TRBJ1-2, the V gene TRBV7-2; D not resolved. CDR1 is SGHTA and CDR2 is FQGNSA in the germline V gene. The CDR3 has 14 residues. V dropped 5 bases and J dropped 2 bases, with 12 bases sitting between them. DNA of the CDR3: TGTGCCAGCAGCCCCGAGGGCAGAAACTATGGCTACACCTTC. Its protein product is CASSPEGRNYGYTF.

This clonotype appeared a few times. The chain uses TRBV2 and TRBJ2-5; D remains unclear. V was clipped by 4 bases and J by 3 bases, with 3 bases between them. The CDR3 contains 11 residues. Germline V gene data show CDR1 as SNHLY and CDR2 as FYNNEI. The CDR3 spells CASSGKETQYF. DNA for the CDR3: TGTGCCAGCAGTGGGAAAGAGACCCAGTACTTC.

The sample holds a few counts of this clonotype. The chain employs TRBV7-9 and TRBJ2-7, with D possibly matching TRBD2 (6 bases). CDR1 is SEHNR, CDR2 FQNEAQ, per germline (reference sequence). This CDR3 region has 13 residues. Trimming removed 5 bases from V and 3 bases from J, with 11 bases in between. The CDR3 coding sequence is TGTGCCAGCAGCCGGGACTGGAACTACGAGCAGTACTTC. Its protein product is CASSRDWNYEQYF.

This clonotype was observed many times. The V call is TRBV7-2, the J call TRBJ1-1, with D hard to call. V lost 1 base and J lost 3, with 6 bases in between. Germline values: CDR1 SGHTA, CDR2 FQGNSA. The CDR3 has 13 residues. This CDR3 is CASSLGVDTEAFF. CDR3 sequence (DNA): TGTGCCAGCAGCTTAGGCGTTGACACTGAAGCTTTCTTT.

CDR3 in amino acids: CASSLHGGAEQYF. CDR3 DNA: TGTGCCAGCAGCTTGCACGGGGGGGCCGAGCAGTACTTC. The rearrangement links TRBV3-1 to TRBJ2-7; TRBD2 aligns across 8 bases. The trim removed 5 bases at V and 6 bases at J, leaving 6 bases unmatched. CDR3 length: 13 residues. CDR1 and CDR2 (germline): LGHDT, YNNKEL (reference sequence).

This clonotype showed up just a few times. The chain combines TRBV20-1 with TRBJ1-1; D ambiguous. The germline V and J ends were trimmed by 8 bases and 0 bases, with 10 bases remaining between them. In germline, CDR1 is DFQATT, CDR2 SNEGSKA (reference sequence). The CDR3 has 12 residues. This CDR3 is CSRGNMNTEAFF. The CDR3 bases are TGCAGTCGGGGAAACATGAACACTGAAGCTTTCTTT.